The rows below give T cell receptor beta chains drawn from one sample of a study of neoadjuvant nivolumab and ipilimumab in lung cancer. Libraries were prepared by immunoSEQ multiplex PCR; TCRdb keeps only in-frame clonotypes and omits some of them. In the table there are tens of thousands of clones, more than 70% of which are singletons. The specimen was peripheral blood, collected before neoadjuvant nivolumab, alone or with ipilimumab. The receptor source for this set is an adult with non-small cell lung cancer. CDR3s include the opening cysteine and the closing phenylalanine or tryptophan.

v_gene	j_gene	CDR3aa
TRBV18	TRBJ1-6	CASSPAVPGDSPLHF
TRBV7-3	TRBJ2-5	CASSYSGEQETQYF
TRBV7-9	TRBJ2-7	CASSVTGDGAYEQYF
TRBV19	TRBJ2-3	CASRGGGQTDTQYF
TRBV11-3	TRBJ2-1	CASSLAAWTEQFF
TRBV5-1	TRBJ2-7	CASSSDNYEQYF
TRBV28	TRBJ2-7	CASSLVPGQGTYEQYF
TRBV15	TRBJ2-1	CATSRGGDSAINEQFF
TRBV19	TRBJ2-2	CASSLDGPGTNTGELFF
TRBV9	TRBJ2-2	CASSAGLEGGELFF
TRBV6-1	TRBJ2-7	CASSGDRGGLEQYF